The 27 T cell receptor beta chains in this list originate from one sample, sequenced in a study of T cell clones after liver transplantation. Sequenced by immunoSEQ multiplex PCR; TCRdb stores in-frame clones only, minus some. Of 55,000 to 75,000 clones in the sample, 80% to 95% were seen once. The sample in question was CD4+ T cells from blood, obtained approximately 27 months after liver transplant. These receptors came from a human patient who received a liver transplant. Among the T cells, some may be from the graft donor.

The table lists this clone with a count of one. The V and J genes are TRBV5-1 and TRBJ2-2; D unresolved. The germline V gene encodes CDR1 SGHRS and CDR2 YFSETQ. The CDR3 covers 17 residues. Trimming cost V 4 bases and J 0 bases, with 16 bases left between them. CDR3 loop: CASSPRPDRSNTGELFF. The CDR3 nucleotides read TGCGCCAGCAGCCCCCGCCCTGACCGTTCGAACACCGGGGAGCTGTTTTTT.

This rearrangement joins TRBV5-5 to TRBJ1-1; 10 positions match TRBD1. CDR1 is SGHKS, CDR2 YYEKEE, per germline (reference sequence). The J segment lost 7 bases and the V segment lost 5 bases, leaving 17 bases of the junction unmatched. The CDR3 contains 17 residues. CDR3 amino acids: CASRPGTGATFLGEAFF. In DNA form, the CDR3 reads TGTGCCAGCAGGCCCGGGACAGGGGCCACATTCCTGGGTGAAGCTTTCTTT.

The V gene is TRBV7-2, the J gene TRBJ2-1; 8 bases align to TRBD2. The germline V gene has CDR1 SGHTA and CDR2 FQGNSA. V shed 3 bases, J shed 4 bases, and the junction held 2 bases outside the gene matches. The CDR3 runs to 14 residues. The CDR3 region is CASSFAGGYNEQFF. CDR3 nucleotide sequence: TGTGCCAGCAGCTTTGCGGGAGGATACAATGAGCAGTTCTTC.

This sequence joins TRBV9 and TRBJ1-1; D gene uncertain. V lost 0 bases, J lost 1 base, and 7 bases lay in between. CDR1 is SGDLS and CDR2 is YYNGEE in the germline V gene. The CDR3 is 14 residues long. In nucleotides, the CDR3 is TGTGCCAGCAGCGTAGAAGTAGGGAACACTGAAGCTTTCTTT. Its translation: CASSVEVGNTEAFF.

The V gene is TRBV14, the J gene TRBJ2-2; perhaps TRBD2 as D (5 bases). Deletions cut 2 bases from V and 6 bases from J, with 10 bases between. CDR3 length: 14 residues. CDR1 and CDR2 (germline): SGHDN, FVKESK. Here the CDR3 reads CASSQSRGAGELFF. For the CDR3, the DNA is TGTGCCAGCAGCCAAAGTCGGGGAGCCGGGGAGCTGTTTTTT.

The gene calls are TRBV15 and TRBJ1-5, with D unresolved. The CDR3 is 16 residues long. The V gene's germline CDR1 is LNHNV and CDR2 YYDKDF (reference sequence). Trimming took 5 bases from V and 7 from J, leaving 21 bases between them. CDR3 nucleotides: TGTGCCACCAGCGGTTCGAGGGAGAAATGGAGACAGCCCCAGCATTTT. Translation: CATSGSREKWRQPQHF.

V is TRBV19 and J is TRBJ1-5, with D hard to call. The V and J ends lost 3 bases and 2 bases respectively, with 20 bases between them. CDR1 is LNHDA, CDR2 SQIVND, per germline (reference sequence). The CDR3 extends over 18 amino acids. CDR3 loop: CASSIAGPGSGGNQPQHF. CDR3 in DNA: TGTGCCAGTAGTATTGCTGGGCCAGGATCCGGGGGCAATCAGCCCCAGCATTTT.

The rearrangement links TRBV2 to TRBJ2-1, with 13 bases lining up with TRBD2. The CDR3 contains 13 residues. The germline gives CDR1 SNHLY, CDR2 FYNNEI. The V gene end was trimmed by 11 bases and the J gene end by 9 bases; junction bases not matched to a gene: 7. The CDR3 sequence is CADRTSGSFEQFF. In DNA form, the CDR3 reads TGTGCCGACAGGACTAGCGGGAGTTTTGAGCAGTTCTTC.

This chain connects TRBV10-1 to TRBJ1-5, with D maybe TRBD1 (5 bases). Germline V CDR1 and CDR2: WNHNN, SYGVQD (reference sequence). The CDR3 covers 17 residues. Between the trimmed V and J ends, which lost 6 bases and 0 bases, there was a span of 18 bases. The CDR3 sequence is CASRIRGPWISNQPQHF. CDR3 coding DNA: TGCGCCAGCAGAATAAGGGGACCATGGATTAGCAATCAGCCCCAGCATTTT.

In this sample, this clone turned up a few times. The chain carries TRBV20-1 and TRBJ2-7; TRBD2 is a possible D gene (5 bases). This CDR3 is built from 11 residues. The germline CDR1 and CDR2 sequences are DFQATT and SNEGSKA (reference sequence). Trimming cost V 3 bases and J 5 bases, with 8 bases left between them. The CDR3 region has the DNA TGCAGTGCTAGCGAGGGCCACGAGCAGTACTTC. This codes for CSASEGHEQYF.

J is TRBJ2-2 and V is TRBV28; no firm D call. This CDR3 is built from 16 residues. Trimming removed 2 bases from V and 0 bases from J, with 10 bases in between. Germline V gene sequence: CDR1 MDHEN, CDR2 SYDVKM. As DNA, the CDR3 is TGTGCCAGCAGTTTAATCGTCCCCCCGAACACCGGGGAGCTGTTTTTT. It codes for CASSLIVPPNTGELFF.

In its sample, this clone was seen a few times. The rearrangement uses TRBV19 and TRBJ1-2; D is perhaps TRBD1 (5 bases). This CDR3 region has 15 residues. The V end was cut by 7 bases, the J end by 0 bases, with 15 bases between. CDR1 and CDR2 from the germline V gene are LNHDA and SQIVND (reference sequence). In nucleotides, the CDR3 is TGTGCCAGTACCGATCGGGAGGGACCTAACTATGGCTACACCTTC. Protein product: CASTDREGPNYGYTF. The variable domain in full, with the rest retrieved from reference TRBV19 and TRBJ1-2, is DGGITQSPKYLFRKEGQNVTLSCEQNLNHDAMYWYRQDPGQGLRLIYYSQIVNDFQKGDIAEGYSVSREKKESFPLTVTSAQKNPTAFYLCASTDREGPNYGYTFGSGTRLTVV.

This rearrangement joins TRBV5-6 to TRBJ1-2; a possible D gene is TRBD1 (5 bases). This CDR3 has 13 amino acids. V was trimmed by 4 bases and J by 8 bases, leaving 15 bases between them. Germline values: CDR1 SGHDT, CDR2 YYEEEE. The CDR3 is CASSPWTNEGYTF. CDR3 in DNA: TGTGCCAGCAGCCCGTGGACAAACGAGGGCTACACCTTC.

The chain recombines TRBV5-1 with TRBJ2-3, with TRBD2 as a possible D gene (6 bases). The germline V gene encodes CDR1 SGHRS and CDR2 YFSETQ. V lost 0 bases, J lost 4 bases, and 18 bases lay in between. This CDR3 comprises 17 residues. CDR3 nucleotide sequence: TGCGCCAGCAGCTTGGCCGGTGACGGGGGAGGCGCAGATACGCAGTATTTT. Protein sequence: CASSLAGDGGGADTQYF.

This clone was recorded only once. The genes are TRBV25-1 and TRBJ1-2; 7 bases map to TRBD1. CDR1 is MGHDK and CDR2 is SYGVNS in the germline V gene. CDR3 length: 14 amino acids. The V gene end was trimmed by 6 bases and the J gene end by 8 bases; junction bases not matched to a gene: 12. This CDR3 is CASRQTGTAEGYTF. The CDR3 nucleotides are TGTGCCAGCAGACAAACCGGGACAGCCGAGGGCTACACCTTC.

The rearrangement joins TRBV7-2 to TRBJ2-7; D call uncertain. The germline V gene has CDR1 SGHTA and CDR2 FQGNSA. The CDR3 runs 15 residues. Trimming removed 4 bases at V and 3 bases at J, with 16 bases between. CDR3 DNA sequence: TGTGCCAGCAGCTCCCAGTTGGGCGGATACTACGAGCAGTACTTC. It yields the protein CASSSQLGGYYEQYF.

The chain couples TRBV29-1 to TRBJ2-5, with 8 bases lining up with TRBD2. The CDR3 is 14 residues long. Per germline, CDR1 SQVTM and CDR2 ANQGSEA. Trimming at V came to 7 bases and at J to 2 bases, leaving 9 bases not matched to a gene. CDR3 loop: CSAPTGGDQETQYF. CDR3 in DNA: TGCAGCGCCCCCACCGGGGGGGATCAAGAGACCCAGTACTTC.

J is TRBJ2-7 and V is TRBV7-2, with D possibly TRBD2 on 5 matching bases. Germline CDR1 is SGHTA and CDR2 is FQGNSA. Trimming shortened V by 2 bases and J by 4 bases, and 9 bases separated the two germline ends. The CDR3 spans 13 residues. The CDR3 nucleotides are TGTGCCAGCAGCTTAACCTCGGGGTACGAGCAGTACTTC. It encodes CASSLTSGYEQYF.

This sequence joins TRBV7-2 and TRBJ2-7; D not certain. CDR1 is SGHTA and CDR2 is FQGNSA in the germline V gene. Trimming shortened V by 5 bases and J by 1 base, and 12 bases separated the two germline ends. The CDR3 is made up of 14 amino acids. The CDR3 loop reads CASSPRTDSYEQYF. CDR3 bases: TGTGCCAGCAGCCCTAGGACGGATTCCTACGAGCAGTACTTC.

This chain joins TRBV19 and TRBJ2-1; D is perhaps TRBD2 (6 bases). Germline assignment: CDR1 LNHDA and CDR2 SQIVND (reference sequence). Trimming left V 6 bases short and J 8 bases short, with 20 bases between. CDR3 length: 15 residues. The CDR3 loop reads CASRRLRDLKYEQFF. DNA for the CDR3: TGTGCCAGTAGGAGACTTCGGGACTTAAAGTATGAGCAGTTCTTC.

This chain connects TRBV7-3 to TRBJ2-1; TRBD2 matches at 9 bases. The length of the CDR3 is 16 residues. Germline-derived CDR1 and CDR2 are SGHTA and FQGTGA. The junction had 7 bases not matched to a gene; V was cut back by 1 base and J by 6 bases. CDR3 nucleotides: TGTGCCAGCAGCTTAAGTACAGGACTAGCGTTCAATGAGCAGTTCTTC. It specifies CASSLSTGLAFNEQFF.

The J gene is TRBJ2-4, the V gene TRBV7-2; no clear D gene. CDR1 and CDR2 (germline): SGHTA, FQGNSA. CDR3 size: 14 residues. Trimming pared 1 base from V and 11 bases from J, leaving 15 bases between. In DNA, the CDR3 is TGTGCCAGCAGCTTAGGGTATTTGGGTGATGTTCAGTACTTC. Its protein product is CASSLGYLGDVQYF.

This sequence joins TRBV4-1 and TRBJ2-3; a possible D gene is TRBD2 (5 bases). The V and J ends lost 0 bases and 4 bases respectively, with 23 bases between them. Germline-derived CDR1 and CDR2 are MGHRA and YSYEKL. This CDR3 has 19 residues. This CDR3 is CASSQDGRAEPLQADTQYF. For the CDR3, the DNA is TGCGCCAGCAGCCAAGACGGGCGGGCCGAACCACTTCAAGCAGATACGCAGTATTTT.

The chain carries TRBV5-4 and TRBJ1-4, with 9 bases aligning to TRBD1. This CDR3 region has 15 residues. The V segment lost 4 bases and the J segment 5 bases; nucleotides outside the gene matches: 6. The V gene's germline CDR1 is SGHNT and CDR2 YYREEE (reference sequence). CDR3 region: CASSPGTGRNEKLFF. CDR3 sequence (DNA): TGTGCCAGCAGCCCGGGGACAGGGAGGAATGAAAAACTGTTTTTT.

The chain couples TRBV28 to TRBJ2-3; D is uncertain. Trimming left V 4 bases short and J 6 bases short, with 11 bases between. CDR1 and CDR2 from the germline V gene are MDHEN and SYDVKM. The CDR3 spans 13 residues. The CDR3 spells CASSSATGDTQYF. In DNA, the CDR3 is TGTGCCAGCAGTTCCGCCACGGGTGATACGCAGTATTTT.

The table lists this clone with a few counts. The rearrangement joins TRBV14 to TRBJ1-1; D remains unclear. Trimming left V 4 bases short and J 5 bases short, with 17 bases between. Germline V lookup: CDR1 SGHDN, CDR2 FVKESK. This CDR3 region has 15 residues. The CDR3 DNA reads as TGTGCCAGCAGCCCTAGGGCGGCCGGTATGACTGAAGCTTTCTTT. This codes for CASSPRAAGMTEAFF.

The V call is TRBV7-2, the J call TRBJ2-7; the D is unclear. CDR1 is SGHTA and CDR2 is FQGNSA in the germline V gene. The CDR3 loop spans 14 amino acids. V shed 2 bases and J shed 0 bases, with 8 bases lying between them. The CDR3 reads CASSLWAASYEQYF. The CDR3 DNA sequence: TGTGCCAGCAGCTTATGGGCAGCCTCCTACGAGCAGTACTTC.